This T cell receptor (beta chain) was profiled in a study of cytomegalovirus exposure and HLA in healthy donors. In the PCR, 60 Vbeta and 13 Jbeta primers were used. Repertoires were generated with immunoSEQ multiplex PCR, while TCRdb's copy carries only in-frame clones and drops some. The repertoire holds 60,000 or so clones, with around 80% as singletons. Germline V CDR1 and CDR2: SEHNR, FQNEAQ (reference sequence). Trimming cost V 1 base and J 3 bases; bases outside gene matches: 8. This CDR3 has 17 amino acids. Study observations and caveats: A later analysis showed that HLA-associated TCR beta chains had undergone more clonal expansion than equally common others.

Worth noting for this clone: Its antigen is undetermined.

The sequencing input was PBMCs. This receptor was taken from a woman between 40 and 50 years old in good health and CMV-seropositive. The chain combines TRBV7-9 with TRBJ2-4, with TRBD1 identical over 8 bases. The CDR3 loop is CASSLVSGTGFKNIQYF. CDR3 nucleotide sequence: TGTGCCAGCAGCTTAGTGAGTGGGACAGGATTCAAAAACATTCAGTACTTC.